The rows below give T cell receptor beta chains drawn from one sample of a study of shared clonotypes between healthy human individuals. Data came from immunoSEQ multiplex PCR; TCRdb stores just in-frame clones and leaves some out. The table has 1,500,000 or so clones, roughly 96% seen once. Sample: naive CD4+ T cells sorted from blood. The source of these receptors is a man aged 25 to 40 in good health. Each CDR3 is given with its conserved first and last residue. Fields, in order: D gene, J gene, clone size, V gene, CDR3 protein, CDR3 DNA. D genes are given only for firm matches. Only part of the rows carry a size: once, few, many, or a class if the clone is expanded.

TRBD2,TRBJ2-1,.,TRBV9,CASSVTSGIGYNEQFF,TGTGCCAGCAGCGTTACTAGCGGGATAGGTTACAATGAGCAGTTCTTC
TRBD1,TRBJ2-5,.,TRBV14,CASSQALTGTQETQYF,TGTGCCAGCAGCCAAGCTCTGACAGGGACCCAAGAGACCCAGTACTTC
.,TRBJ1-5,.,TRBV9,CASSVAGISNQPQHF,TGTGCCAGCAGCGTAGCTGGTATTAGCAATCAGCCCCAGCATTTT
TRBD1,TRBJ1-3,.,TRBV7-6,CASSDPITGAPGNTIYF,TGTGCCAGCAGCGATCCCATAACAGGGGCCCCTGGAAACACCATATATTTT
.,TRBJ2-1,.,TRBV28,CASSSYNEQFF,TGTGCCAGCAGTTCGTACAATGAGCAGTTCTTC
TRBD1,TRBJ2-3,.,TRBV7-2,CASSRGQAEGTDTQYF,TGTGCCAGCAGCCGAGGACAGGCTGAGGGCACAGATACGCAGTATTTT
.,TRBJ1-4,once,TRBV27,CASSLLAATNEKLFF,TGTGCCAGCAGTCTCTTAGCTGCAACTAATGAAAAACTGTTTTTT
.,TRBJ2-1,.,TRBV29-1,CSVADQPREQFF,TGCAGCGTTGCCGACCAACCCAGGGAGCAGTTCTTC
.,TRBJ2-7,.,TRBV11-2,CASSLGPGTLAYEQYF,TGTGCCAGCAGCTTAGGACCCGGGACACTAGCCTACGAGCAGTACTTC
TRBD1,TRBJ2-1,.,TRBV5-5,CASYRQGEYNEQFF,TGTGCCAGTTACCGACAGGGGGAGTACAATGAGCAGTTCTTC
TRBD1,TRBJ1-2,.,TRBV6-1,CASTRDRGFYGYTF,TGTGCCAGCACTAGGGACAGGGGCTTTTATGGCTACACCTTC
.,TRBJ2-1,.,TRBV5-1,CASSSWLRSSEQFF,TGCGCCAGCAGCTCATGGCTGCGGTCGAGTGAGCAGTTCTTC
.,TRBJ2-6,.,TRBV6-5,CASTRTGLGANVLTF,TGTGCCAGCACCCGAACAGGGCTTGGGGCCAACGTCCTGACTTTC
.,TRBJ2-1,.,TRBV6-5,CASNPSGYNEQFF,TGTGCCAGCAACCCGAGCGGGTACAATGAGCAGTTCTTC
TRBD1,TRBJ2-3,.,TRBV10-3,CAISYSTGVADTQYF,TGTGCCATCAGTTATTCGACAGGGGTAGCAGATACGCAGTATTTT
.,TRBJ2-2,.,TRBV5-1,CASSFLLGPSSGDTGELFF,TGCGCCAGCAGCTTCCTATTAGGGCCCTCCTCGGGGGACACCGGGGAGCTGTTTTTT
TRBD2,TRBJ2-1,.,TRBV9,CASSVAPGGQGEQFF,TGTGCCAGCAGCGTTGCTCCGGGAGGGCAGGGCGAGCAGTTCTTC
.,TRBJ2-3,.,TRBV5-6,CASSLGGGLSTDTQYF,TGTGCCAGCAGCTTGGGTGGGGGATTAAGCACAGATACGCAGTATTTT
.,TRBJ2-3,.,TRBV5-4,CASSSGTDEVAQYF,TGTGCCAGCAGCTCCGGGACTGATGAGGTTGCGCAGTATTTT
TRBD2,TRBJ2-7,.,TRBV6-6,CASHRTSGYEQYF,TGTGCCAGCCATCGGACTAGCGGCTACGAGCAGTACTTC
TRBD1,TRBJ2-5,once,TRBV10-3,CATKGQGPQETQYF,TGTGCCACCAAAGGACAGGGCCCACAAGAGACCCAGTACTTC
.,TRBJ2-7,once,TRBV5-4,CASSWYRSYEQYF,TGTGCCAGCAGCTGGTACAGGTCCTACGAGCAGTACTTC
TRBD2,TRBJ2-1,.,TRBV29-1,CSVHGLAASSYNEQFF,TGCAGCGTTCATGGGCTAGCGGCTAGCTCCTACAATGAGCAGTTCTTC
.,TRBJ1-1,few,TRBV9,CASSVESRTEAFF,TGTGCCAGCAGCGTAGAGTCGAGGACTGAAGCTTTCTTT
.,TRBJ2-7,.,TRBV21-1,CATPAGGIRPLEQYF,TGTGCCACCCCGGCCGGCGGGATTCGCCCTCTCGAGCAGTACTTC
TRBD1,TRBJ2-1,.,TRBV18,CASSPLPGQGNNEQFF,TGTGCCAGCTCACCACTGCCGGGACAGGGTAACAATGAGCAGTTCTTC
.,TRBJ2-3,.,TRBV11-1,CASSPPTRAGTDTQYF,TGTGCCAGCAGCCCCCCAACGCGGGCAGGCACAGATACGCAGTATTTT
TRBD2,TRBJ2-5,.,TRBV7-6,CASSEGTSGRARTETQYF,TGTGCCAGCAGCGAGGGGACTAGCGGGAGGGCCAGGACGGAGACCCAGTACTTC
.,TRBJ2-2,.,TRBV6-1,CASSELATGELFF,TGTGCCAGCAGTGAACTCGCCACCGGGGAGCTGTTTTTT
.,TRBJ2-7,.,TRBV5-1,CASSPIATSAYEQYF,TGCGCCAGCAGCCCCATCGCGACTAGTGCGTACGAGCAGTACTTC